This TCR beta chain stems from a study of cytomegalovirus exposure and HLA in healthy donors. Findings and limits, study-wide: Specificity for CMV antigens was confirmed in vitro for a few of the CMV-associated chains.

In regard to this clone: The antigen is not known.

The method was immunoSEQ multiplex PCR; TCRdb's version includes in-frame clones alone and lacks a portion of them. The sample includes over 110,000 clones, 84% of them seen just once. Trimming took off 4 bases at V and 4 bases at J, with 17 bases between the two ends. CDR1 SGDLS and CDR2 YYNGEE come from the germline V gene. The CDR3 spans 15 residues. The material sequenced was PBMCs. The source of this sequence is a woman in her 30s in good health and CMV-seronegative. The rearrangement uses TRBV9 and TRBJ1-2, with a weak D call TRBD1 (6 bases). Here the CDR3 reads CASSPRTDQAYGYTF. The CDR3 region has the DNA TGTGCCAGCAGCCCCCGGACAGATCAAGCCTATGGCTACACCTTC. The full variable domain, rest sourced from reference TRBV9 and TRBJ1-2, is DSGVTQTPKHLITATGQRVTLRCSPRSGDLSVYWYQQSLDQGLQFLIQYYNGEERAKGNILERFSAQQFPDLHSELNLSSLELGDSALYFCASSPRTDQAYGYTFGSGTRLTVV.